The text below deals with one TCR beta chain. These data originate in a study of cytomegalovirus exposure and HLA in healthy donors. This CDR3 region has 13 residues. In germline, CDR1 is SGHNT, CDR2 YYREEE (reference sequence). The V end lost 4 bases, the J end lost 4 bases, and 12 bases lay between the germline ends. With 60 Vbeta and 13 Jbeta primers, the PCR was carried out. Some clones are missing from TCRdb's copy, which holds only in-frame ones; the method was immunoSEQ multiplex PCR. The data hold some 150,000 clones, with roughly 75% observed a single time. The chain recombines TRBV5-4 with TRBJ2-7; D might be TRBD1 (6 bases). Sequenced material: PBMCs. This receptor was obtained from a man aged 30 to 45 in good health and CMV-seronegative. The CDR3 DNA sequence: TGTGCCAGCAGCCCAGGGGTAGCATACGAGCAGTACTTC. It specifies CASSPGVAYEQYF.